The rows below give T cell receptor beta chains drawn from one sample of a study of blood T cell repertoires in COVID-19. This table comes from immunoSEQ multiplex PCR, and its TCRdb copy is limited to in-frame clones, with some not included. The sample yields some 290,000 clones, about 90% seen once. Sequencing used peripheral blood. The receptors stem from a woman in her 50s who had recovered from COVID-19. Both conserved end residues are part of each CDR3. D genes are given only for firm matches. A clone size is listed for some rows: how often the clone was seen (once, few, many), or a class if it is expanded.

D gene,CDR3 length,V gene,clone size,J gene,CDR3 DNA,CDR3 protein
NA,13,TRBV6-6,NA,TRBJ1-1,TGTGCCAGCAGTTGGAAGGAGAGCACTGAAGCTTTCTTT,CASSWKESTEAFF
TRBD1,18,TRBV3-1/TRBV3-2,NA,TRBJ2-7,TGTGCCAGCAGCCAAGGACCCCGGGGACAGTCCCTCTCCTACGAGCAGTACTTC,CASSQGPRGQSLSYEQYF
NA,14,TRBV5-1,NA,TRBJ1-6,TGCGCCAGCAGCTCGGGACTAGGGAATTCACCCCTCCACTTT,CASSSGLGNSPLHF
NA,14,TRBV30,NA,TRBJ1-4,TGTGCCTGGAGGCCGACAGGACATTCTGAAAAACTGTTTTTT,CAWRPTGHSEKLFF
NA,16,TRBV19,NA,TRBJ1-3,TGTGCCAGTAGTCACCGGACAACGAGCTCTGGAAACACCATATATTTT,CASSHRTTSSGNTIYF
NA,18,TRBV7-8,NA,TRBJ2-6,TGTGCCAGCACCACCCGCCCTAGTGAGGGCTCTGGGGCCAACGTCCTGACTTTC,CASTTRPSEGSGANVLTF
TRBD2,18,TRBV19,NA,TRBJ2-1,TGTGCCAGTAGTATTATAGGGACTAGCGGGCTACTCTACAATGAGCAGTTCTTC,CASSIIGTSGLLYNEQFF
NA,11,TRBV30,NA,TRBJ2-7,TGTGCCTGGGGGGTGAGCAACGAGCAGTACTTC,CAWGVSNEQYF
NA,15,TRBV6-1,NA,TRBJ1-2,TGTGCCAGCAGTGAACGACCACAGGGTCGGAAGGGCTACACCTTC,CASSERPQGRKGYTF
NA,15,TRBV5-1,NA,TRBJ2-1,TGCGCCAGCAGCTTATCCGGTGTCCAAAACAATGAGCAGTTCTTC,CASSLSGVQNNEQFF
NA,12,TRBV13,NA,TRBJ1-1,TGTGCCAGCAGCTTAGCAAACAGGGAAGCTTTCTTT,CASSLANREAFF
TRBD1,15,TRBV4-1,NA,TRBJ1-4,TGCGCCAGCAGCCTTCCCCGGGACAGGGAGGAAAAACTGTTTTTT,CASSLPRDREEKLFF
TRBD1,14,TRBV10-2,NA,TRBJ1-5,TGCGCCAGCAGTGTGACAGGGGGCCCGCAGCCCCAGCATTTT,CASSVTGGPQPQHF
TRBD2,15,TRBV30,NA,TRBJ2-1,TGTGCCCGGAATTGGGCGGGGGGCATGTACAATGAGCAGTTCTTC,CARNWAGGMYNEQFF
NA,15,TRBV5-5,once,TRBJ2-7,TGTGCCAGCAGCTTTCACGACAGGAGCTCCTACGAGCAGTACTTC,CASSFHDRSSYEQYF
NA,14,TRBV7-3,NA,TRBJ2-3,TGTGCCAGCAGCTTTGCGGGCGGCACAGATACGCAGTATTTT,CASSFAGGTDTQYF
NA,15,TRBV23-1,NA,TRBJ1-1,TGCGCCAGCAGTCAATCCGCCAGGGGAGAACCTGAAGCTTTCTTT,CASSQSARGEPEAFF
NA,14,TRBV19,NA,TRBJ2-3,TGTGCCAGTAGTTTCACTACTAGCACAGATACGCAGTATTTT,CASSFTTSTDTQYF
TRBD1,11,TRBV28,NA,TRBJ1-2,TGTGCCAGCTTACAGGGGGCGGGCTACACCTTC,CASLQGAGYTF
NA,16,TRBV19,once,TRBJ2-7,TGTGCCAGTAGTTCAGCTCTTCAAAAAGACAGAAGCGAGCAGTACTTC,CASSSALQKDRSEQYF
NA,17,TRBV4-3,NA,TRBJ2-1,TGCGCCAGCAGCCCGTACACGTGGGGGGAGAGGTACAATGAGCAGTTCTTC,CASSPYTWGERYNEQFF
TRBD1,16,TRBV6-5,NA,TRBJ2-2,TGTGCCAGCAGTTACTCGACAGGGACGAACACCGGGGAGCTGTTTTTT,CASSYSTGTNTGELFF
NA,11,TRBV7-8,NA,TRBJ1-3,TGTGCCAGCAGCGCAAGCCACACCATATATTTT,CASSASHTIYF
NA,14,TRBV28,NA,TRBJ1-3,TGTGCCAGCAGAGGGGAAGGGATTGGAAACACCATATATTTT,CASRGEGIGNTIYF
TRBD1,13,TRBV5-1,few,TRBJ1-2,TGCGCCAGCAGTCGGGACAGGGTCGATGGCTACACCTTC,CASSRDRVDGYTF
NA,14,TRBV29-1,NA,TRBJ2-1,TGCAGCGTTGATACAGTAGTAAGGTACAATGAGCAGTTCTTC,CSVDTVVRYNEQFF
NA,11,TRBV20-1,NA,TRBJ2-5,TGCAGTGCTAGTGCTCAAGAGACCCAGTACTTC,CSASAQETQYF
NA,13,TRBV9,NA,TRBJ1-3,TGTGCCAGCAGCGTAGTGGAGGGAAGCACCATATATTTT,CASSVVEGSTIYF
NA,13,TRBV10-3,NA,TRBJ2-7,TGTGCCATCAGTGTGGGGGACTTGGGGGTCCAGTACTTC,CAISVGDLGVQYF
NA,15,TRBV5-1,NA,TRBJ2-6,TGCGCCAGCAGCCCACAGGGTTCTGGGGCCAACGTCCTGACTTTC,CASSPQGSGANVLTF
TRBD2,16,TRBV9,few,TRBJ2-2,TGTGCCAGCAGCGTAGTTGGTAGCGGGAGGACCGGGGAGCTGTTTTTT,CASSVVGSGRTGELFF
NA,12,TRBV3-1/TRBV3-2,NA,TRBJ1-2,TGTGCCAGCAGCAAACAGGATTTTGGCTACACCTTC,CASSKQDFGYTF
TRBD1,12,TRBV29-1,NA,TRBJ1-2,TGCAGCGTTGAGGGACAGGGTTATGGCTACACCTTC,CSVEGQGYGYTF
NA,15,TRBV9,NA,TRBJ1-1,TGTGCCAGCAGCCCACGGACAGATAGGAACACTGAAGCTTTCTTT,CASSPRTDRNTEAFF
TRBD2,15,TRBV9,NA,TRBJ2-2,TGTGCCAGCAGGGGACTAGCGGGGGACACCGGGGAGCTGTTTTTT,CASRGLAGDTGELFF
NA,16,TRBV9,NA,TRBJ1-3,TGTGCCAGCAGCGTAGCGGTTGATTTCTCTGGAAACACCATATATTTT,CASSVAVDFSGNTIYF
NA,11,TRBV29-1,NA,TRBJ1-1,TGCAGCGGACTGGTGAACACTGAAGCTTTCTTT,CSGLVNTEAFF
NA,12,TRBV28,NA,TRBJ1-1,TGTGCCAGCAGTCCCTCCCTGAGGCAAGCTTTCTTT,CASSPSLRQAFF
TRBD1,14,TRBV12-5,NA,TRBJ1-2,TGTGCTAGTGTCGGTGACAGGGGAGATTGGGGCTACACCTTC,CASVGDRGDWGYTF
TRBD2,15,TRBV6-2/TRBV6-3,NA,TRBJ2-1,TGTGCCAGCAGTTCCCCTCGGACTAGCGGGTATGAGCAGTTCTTC,CASSSPRTSGYEQFF
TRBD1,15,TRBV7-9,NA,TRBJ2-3,TGTGCCAGCAGCTCGACAGGGGAGGGCACAGATACGCAGTATTTT,CASSSTGEGTDTQYF
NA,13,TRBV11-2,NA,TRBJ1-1,TGTGCCAGCAGCCGGGTTAGGGGCACTGAAGCTTTCTTT,CASSRVRGTEAFF
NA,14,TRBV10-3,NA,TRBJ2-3,TGTGCCATCAGTGAGGGCAGGGGCCCGGATACGCAGTATTTT,CAISEGRGPDTQYF
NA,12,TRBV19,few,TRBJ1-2,TGTGCCAGTAGTTCATCCAGCTATGGCTACACCTTC,CASSSSSYGYTF
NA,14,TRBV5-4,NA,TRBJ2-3,TGTGCCAGCAGCTCCCGACAGCGCACAGATACGCAGTATTTT,CASSSRQRTDTQYF
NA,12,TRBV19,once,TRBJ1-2,TGTGCCAGTAGTATCGGGGACTATGGCTACACCTTC,CASSIGDYGYTF
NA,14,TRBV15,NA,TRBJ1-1,TGTGCCACCAGCAGAGAGGAGGGAGTCAGTTTGTCTTTCTTT,CATSREEGVSLSFF
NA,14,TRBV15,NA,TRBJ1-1,TGTGCCACCGGTAAGGGGGGGGCCGGGGCTGAAGCTTTCTTT,CATGKGGAGAEAFF
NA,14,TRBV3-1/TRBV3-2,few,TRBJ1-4,TGTGCCAGCCGCGGGGGGCTGCGGGGTGAAAAACTGTTTTTT,CASRGGLRGEKLFF
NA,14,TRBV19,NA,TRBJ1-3,TGTGCCAGTAGTCCCCGGGGCTCTGGAAACACCATATATTTT,CASSPRGSGNTIYF
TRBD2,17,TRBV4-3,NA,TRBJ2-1,TGCGCCAGCAGCCAGCAACTAGCGCCTCACTCCTACAATGAGCAGTTCTTC,CASSQQLAPHSYNEQFF
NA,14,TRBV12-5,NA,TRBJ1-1,TGTGCTAGTGGCGGAGGGGTTTGGGGCGCTGAAGCTTTCTTT,CASGGGVWGAEAFF